This T cell receptor beta chain was captured in a study of blood T cell repertoires in COVID-19 (dated by TCRdb to the early 2020s). With regard to the full study: Samples from collaborators originated in the United States, Italy and Spain and spanned both the acute and convalescent phases of COVID-19. The prospective study material was composed of cDNA or gDNA derived from T cells, B-cell-depleted T cells, or PBMCs. Deeply sampled blood TCRbeta repertoires from subjects exposed to, actively infected with, or recovered from COVID-19 were included in the dataset. The repertoires were released in a freely available public database intended as a resource for research on the immune response to SARS-CoV-2. The samples were drawn from two sources: the first 160 participants of the ongoing ImmuneRACE study, and approximately 1,300 subjects contributed by 6 global collaborators. Nearly every sample came with metadata listing a de-identified subject ID, COVID-19 status, age in years and sex. Where available, HLA class I and class II types were obtained from metadata supplied by the sample provider rather than from assay-based typing.

V is clipped by 3 bases and J by 7 bases, and the sequence between their germline boundaries is 15 bases long. CDR1 and CDR2 are read off the germline V gene (reference sequence) as LNHDA and SQIVND. The CDR3 runs 14 residues from the cysteine to the phenylalanine. The kept DNA is CDR3 alone, 42 bases in frame from the first base. Overall study results and their limits: Clinical and demographic metadata were provided uncurated, with the amount varying by source and participant.

Whole blood was collected in K2EDTA tubes by collaborating institutions according to the institutions' own protocols. For TCRbeta analysis, collaborators shipped samples in one of three forms: frozen whole blood, isolated PBMCs, or DNA extracted from either of those sample types. TCRbeta CDR3 regions were amplified from genomic DNA using the immunoSEQ Assay, a bias-controlled multiplex PCR. The authors' analysis ran thus. Within the assay, amplification of reference gene primers was used to estimate how many nucleated cells each sample contained. To quantify the absolute abundance of each unique TCRbeta CDR3 rearrangement, sequence reads were collapsed and filtered. For each sample, productive Simpson clonality was calculated by taking the square root of Simpson's diversity index across productive rearrangements. TCRdb took this table from immuneACCESS and kept in-frame rearrangements with V and J called. Such tables lack part of the clones; where checked against another copy, unresolved V genes explain under half of the gap, and the rest is unexplained. The V and J calls and clone size are taken from that table; D and trimming were inferred from the DNA. This sample holds almost 200,000 clones; approximately 87% were observed only once. In total, the top ten clones hold approximately 0.75% of the sample.

In regard to this clone: The specificity of this receptor is unknown. The sample holds no much larger clone one base away, and base qualities are not on file.

The rearranged chain carries TRBV19 and TRBJ1-1; the D gene is possibly TRBD1, with 5 bases matching. This clonotype was sampled from a woman in her 70s with acute or convalescent COVID-19. Sample: peripheral blood. The sequenced DNA: TGTGCCAGTAGTATCATCACAGGATCCTTTGAAGCTTTCTTT. This encodes CASSIITGSFEAFF.